This paragraph covers one T cell receptor (beta chain) sequence. The antigen remains undetermined. These data come from a study of long-term antiretroviral therapy in people with HIV. Broader study findings: The study collected blood between about 2004 and 2017, possibly under older ART regimens.

The assay used was immunoSEQ (version v3.0), run at survey level. Data came from immunoSEQ multiplex PCR; TCRdb stores just in-frame clones and leaves some out. The sample lists 7,100 or so clones, roughly 80% occurring once. Each specimen consisted of about 0.95-10 million cryopreserved PBMC prior to extraction of DNA. The ends were cut back, 3 bases at V and 10 bases at J, with 13 bases in the middle. The CDR3 length is 14 residues. Germline V lookup: CDR1 MDHEN, CDR2 SYDVKM. The sequencing here drew on unsorted PBMCs, taken 1.1 years after starting antiretroviral therapy. The receptor comes from a man between 35 and 55 years old with HIV. The genes are TRBV28 and TRBJ1-6; D gene ambiguous. CDR3 bases: TGTGCCAGCAGTTTTATAGGTAACGGCTCACCCCTCCACTTT. Its protein product is CASSFIGNGSPLHF. Full variable domain (rest looked up from reference TRBV28 and TRBJ1-6): DVKVTQSSRYLVKRTGEKVFLECVQDMDHENMFWYRQDPGLGLRLIYFSYDVKMKEKGDIPEGYSVSREKKERFSLILESASTNQTSMYLCASSFIGNGSPLHFGNGTRLTVT.